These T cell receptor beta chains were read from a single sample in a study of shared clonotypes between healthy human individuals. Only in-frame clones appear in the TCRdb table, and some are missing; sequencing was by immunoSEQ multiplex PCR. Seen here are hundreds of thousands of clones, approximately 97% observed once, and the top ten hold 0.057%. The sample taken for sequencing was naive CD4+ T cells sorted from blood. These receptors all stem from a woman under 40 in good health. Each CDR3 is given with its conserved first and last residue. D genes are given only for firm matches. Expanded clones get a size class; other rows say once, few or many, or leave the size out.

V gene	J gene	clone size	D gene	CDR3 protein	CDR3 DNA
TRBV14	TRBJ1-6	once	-	CASSQDWGEGYSPLHF	TGTGCCAGCAGCCAAGACTGGGGCGAGGGATACTCACCCCTCCACTTT
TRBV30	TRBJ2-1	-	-	CAWSKTGTAHFF	TGTGCCTGGAGTAAGACGGGGACTGCGCATTTCTTC
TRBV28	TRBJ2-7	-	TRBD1	CASSLTRGQPYF	TGTGCCAGCAGTTTAACCAGGGGGCAACCGTACTTC
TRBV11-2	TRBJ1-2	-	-	CASSSIQGDGGYTF	TGTGCCAGCAGCTCTATACAGGGAGACGGTGGCTACACCTTC
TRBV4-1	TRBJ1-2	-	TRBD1	CASSQQTGTGAIGGYTF	TGCGCCAGCAGCCAGCAAACCGGGACAGGGGCAATTGGTGGCTACACCTTC
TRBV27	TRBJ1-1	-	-	CASSLGRTTEAFF	TGTGCCAGCAGTCTAGGCCGCACCACTGAAGCTTTCTTT
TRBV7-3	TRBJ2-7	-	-	CASSLLWEQYF	TGTGCCAGCAGCTTATTATGGGAGCAGTACTTC
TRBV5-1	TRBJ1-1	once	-	CASSLVEGEAFF	TGCGCCAGCAGCTTGGTAGAGGGGGAAGCTTTCTTT
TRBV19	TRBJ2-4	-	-	CASHDLPAKNIQYF	TGTGCCAGTCATGACCTTCCAGCCAAAAACATTCAGTACTTC
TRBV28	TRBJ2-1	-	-	CASSLMGSEQFF	TGTGCCAGCAGTTTAATGGGGTCCGAGCAGTTCTTC
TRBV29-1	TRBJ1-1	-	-	CSVTQGSNTEAFF	TGCAGCGTCACACAGGGATCGAACACTGAAGCTTTCTTT
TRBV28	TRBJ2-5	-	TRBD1	CASSLGGQGGETQYF	TGTGCCAGCAGTTTAGGCGGACAGGGAGGAGAGACCCAGTACTTC
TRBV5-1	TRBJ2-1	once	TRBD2	CASSYPERERFYNEQFF	TGCGCCAGCAGCTACCCCGAGCGGGAGAGGTTCTACAATGAGCAGTTCTTC
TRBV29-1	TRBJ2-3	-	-	CSVEGSSTDTQYF	TGCAGCGTTGAGGGCAGTAGCACAGATACGCAGTATTTT
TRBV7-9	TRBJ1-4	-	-	CASSLAGVGAGEKLFF	TGTGCCAGCAGCTTAGCGGGAGTGGGGGCGGGTGAAAAACTGTTTTTT
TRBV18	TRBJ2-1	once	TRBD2	CASSPTQLGLAGGFNEQFF	TGTGCCAGCTCACCGACCCAACTGGGACTAGCGGGAGGGTTCAATGAGCAGTTCTTC
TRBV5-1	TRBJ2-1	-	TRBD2	CASSRAGGPYNEQFF	TGCGCCAGCAGCCGTGCGGGAGGGCCCTACAATGAGCAGTTCTTC
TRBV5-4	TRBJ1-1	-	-	CASRQGGMNTEAFF	TGTGCCAGCCGACAAGGGGGGATGAACACTGAAGCTTTCTTT
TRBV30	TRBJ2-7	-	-	CAWSVGKGGNEQYF	TGTGCCTGGAGTGTTGGAAAGGGGGGGAACGAGCAGTACTTC
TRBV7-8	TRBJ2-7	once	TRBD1	CASSLGGTGGASYEQYF	TGTGCCAGCAGCTTAGGTGGGACAGGGGGTGCCTCCTACGAGCAGTACTTC
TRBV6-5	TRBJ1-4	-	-	CASSYGGRHEKLFF	TGTGCCAGCAGTTACGGGGGGCGCCATGAAAAACTGTTTTTT
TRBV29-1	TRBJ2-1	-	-	CSVEAALTYNEQFF	TGCAGCGTTGAAGCGGCGTTAACCTACAATGAGCAGTTCTTC
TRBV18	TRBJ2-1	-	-	CASSPPGFQGYEQFF	TGTGCCAGCTCACCACCCGGGTTTCAGGGCTATGAGCAGTTCTTC
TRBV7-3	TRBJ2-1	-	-	CASSLFSSGSGYNEQFF	TGTGCCAGCAGCTTATTTTCGTCCGGGAGTGGATACAATGAGCAGTTCTTC
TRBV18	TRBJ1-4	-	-	CASSPASEDQNEKLFF	TGTGCCAGCTCACCAGCGTCGGAGGACCAGAATGAAAAACTGTTTTTT
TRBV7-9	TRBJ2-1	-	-	CASSLARDSLRDNEQFF	TGTGCCAGCAGCTTAGCCCGAGACAGTTTGCGGGACAATGAGCAGTTCTTC